This T cell receptor (beta chain) originates from a study of CD8 T cells in Susac syndrome. With random hexamers, roughly 0.45 to 1 ug RNA was reverse transcribed. MiXCR, run by TCRdb on the immunoSEQ multiplex PCR reads, gives a single entry per CDR3 protein. The repertoire holds tens of thousands of distinct CDR3 sequences, with about 94% as singletons. Germline lookup yields CDR1 MNHEY and CDR2 SMNVEV (reference sequence). V shed 9 bases and J shed 5 bases, with 20 bases lying between them. The CDR3 contains 14 residues. The sequencing input was CD8+ T cells from PBMCs. The chain joins TRBV27 to TRBJ2-7; the D gene is possibly TRBD1 (6 bases). This clonotype was sampled from a human donor with multiple sclerosis. In nucleotides, the CDR3 is TGTGCCAGTAAAACAGGGTCCCTTCACAACGAGCAGTACTTC. As protein: CASKTGSLHNEQYF.